The TCR beta chain described here comes from a study of cytomegalovirus exposure and HLA in healthy donors (dated by TCRdb to the late 2010s). Study-wide context: According to an earlier analysis of several hundred of the donors, some 180 million T cells yielded over 90 million unique TCR beta sequences and about 300 Gb of sequence data. Around 320 gigabases of sequencing data and tens of millions of unique TCR sequences were included in an early release covering about 700 HLA-typed donors. Of the approximately 400 genotyped donors, 65% to 90% were placed in the genetic ancestry cluster associated with self-reported Caucasian donors. The study aimed to test whether cataloging public T cell receptors could reveal signatures of past pathogen exposure. The T cell repertoires of under 700 subjects were profiled by immunosequencing and related to cytomegalovirus serostatus. Along with the approximately 670-subject first cohort, a separate validation cohort of some 130 different subjects was used. High-throughput TCR immunosequencing, statistical association of individual TCRs with disease status, and machine learning were combined to predict cytomegalovirus infection status. To study patterns of TCR occurrence, a later analysis re-analyzed previously published TCR beta repertoires from 600 to 750 donors and added high-resolution HLA genotyping. The later analysis used no new phenotypic data to find candidate immune exposures, relying instead on TCR beta sequences and their occurrence across donors. An earlier analysis of around 580 of the donors used high-throughput TCR beta sequencing to judge whether each TCR beta V gene segment behaved as functional or pseudogenic. Donor age, sex, ethnicity and CMV serostatus were compiled alongside the repertoire data. A later genetic analysis took genome-wide SNP genotypes for about 60% of the roughly 670 donors and used that subset as a discovery cohort. Every discovery cohort repertoire had been produced on one sequencing platform. Both class I and class II loci were covered by HLA typing, at four-digit resolution. Typing coverage differed by locus: A, B, C, DRB1 and DQB1 were typed in about 629-640 donors, DQA1 in approximately 520, DPA1 in roughly 590, and DPB1 in around 440. A handful of DR-DQ haplotypes were handled as single units for association and clustering because linkage in the cohort was strong. On average, 235,054 unique TCR beta nucleotide sequences were sequenced per donor among roughly 430 genotyped donors of the cohort, with roughly 18% of those sequences being non-productive. Summary of the overall study and its limitations: The sequencing pipeline was judged likely to have produced a cluster of highly shared sequence variants as a technical artifact. Because counts were too low, more than 15 rarely observed V segments, including chromosome 9 orphons, were left out of the earlier analysis of 500 to 650 of the donors. Cytomegalovirus status was reported to be diagnosed by the classifier with high specificity and sensitivity in both the original and validation cohorts. According to a later analysis, TCR association rates differed among HLA loci, with DRB1 alleles showing the most associated TCRs and HLA-C alleles showing the fewest. Assigning TCR associations to individual alleles was difficult when HLA alleles, especially DR and DQ, strongly co-occurred. Compared with the 666-donor mean, donors in an Asian-associated ancestry cluster had fewer N-insertions in productive TCRs, according to a later genetic analysis. The authors suggested that the approach could potentially be generalized to other disease states and immunological phenotypes. In a later analysis, HLA-associated TCR beta chains were found to be more clonally expanded and to have lower generation probabilities than equally common non-associated chains. A total of fewer than 200 TCR beta chains were listed by the study as associated with cytomegalovirus. In a later analysis, most CMV-associated TCR beta chains were found to appear HLA-restricted, with HLA associations seemingly driven largely by CMV exposure. Correlated functional status among segregating V segments might reflect linkage disequilibrium, but an unknown experimental factor could not be ruled out. Because HLA typing was missing for some donors at each locus, association tests included only the typed subset. In an earlier analysis of 587 of the donors, most TCR beta V segments appeared in productive rearrangements about 90% or about 30% of the time, broadly matching IMGT annotations. For the cohort, immune exposure information was limited to CMV serostatus. Most TCR sequences were seen in very few donors, while some public TCRs were found in many individuals. V-gene and J-gene trimming of TCR beta chains was associated with a missense DCLRE1C variant in a later genetic analysis, and the association was replicated in an independent cohort. A further reported finding was that TCR beta sequences accurately predicted the HLA-A and HLA-B alleles for most subjects in the first cohort. This cohort had only TCR beta chains sequenced, and the lack of alpha or paired-chain data limited which features could be detected. According to a later analysis, parvovirus B19, influenza, CMV and Epstein-Barr virus appeared linked to several top co-occurrence clusters. A few of the identified cytomegalovirus-associated TCR beta chains were confirmed in vitro to be specific for cytomegalovirus antigens. The presence/absence analyses assumed that sequencing depth was roughly uniform across donors, and that assumption may not be true. In a later analysis, around 17,000 TCR beta sequences were associated with specific HLA alleles at a false discovery rate of 0.05.

Library construction relied on the immunoSEQ multiplex PCR assay. For the multiplex PCR, a mixture combining 60 forward primers for TCR Vbeta segments and 13 reverse primers for TCR Jbeta segments was used. A multiplex PCR assay on genomic DNA amplified the CDR3 region of rearranged TCR beta genes. The amplified TCR beta libraries were sequenced on the Illumina HiSeq System as 87-base-pair reads. In the source study's methods: A later analysis tallied roughly 76 million unique TCR beta chains across the roughly 610 repertoires, and about 12 million of those chains were shared by two or more donors. Raw reads were error-corrected and collapsed into unique sequences by a nearest-neighbor algorithm in which closely related sequences were merged to remove PCR and sequencing errors. To assign V, D and J gene segments, CDR3 sequences were aligned to IMGT reference sequences. For a sequence to be retained, a match of at least six nucleotides to both a V gene segment and a J gene segment was required. A rearrangement counted as productive if the CDR3 had no stop codons and remained in frame with V and J, and every other rearrangement counted as non-productive. CDR3 was defined according to IMGT convention as the region running from the second conserved V-encoded cysteine to the conserved J-encoded phenylalanine. The earlier analysis of about 530 of the donors excluded any sequence lacking an unambiguous match to a single V gene segment. An earlier analysis of roughly 590 of the donors called V segments functional above 56.7% productive rearrangements and segregating when the between-donor standard deviation exceeded 5%. A statistical classification framework was built for diagnosing cytomegalovirus status from the catalog of TCR beta chain sequences. In a later analysis, TCR nucleotide sequences were compared against IMGT/GENE-DB human TR gene sequences so that V and J genes could be assigned. A later analysis assigned CDR3 sequences and most-parsimonious VDJ recombination scenarios with the TCRdist pipeline. In a later analysis, every TCR beta chain was defined by the combination of its CDR3 amino acid sequence and its V-gene family, and reads without a unique V-gene family were dropped. To address suspected cross-contamination and a sequencing artifact, a later analysis removed 450 to 700 highly shared, low-generation-probability nucleotide sequences. In a later analysis, a clonal expansion index for each public chain was calculated from normalized within-repertoire ranks of inferred template counts. Generation probabilities in a later analysis came from a VDJ recombination model fitted to out-of-frame rearrangements, and those results were checked against IGoR. A later analysis scored TCR-TCR, TCR-HLA and TCR-CMV co-occurrence with hypergeometric tests, applying a repertoire-size bias correction to TCR pairs. To estimate false discovery rates, a later analysis permuted the HLA or CMV assignments 20 times. A later analysis grouped co-occurring TCRs with DBSCAN, adding TCRdist sequence similarity when clustering within HLA-allele-positive subsets. For co-occurrence clustering, repertoires with fewer than 30,000 or more than 120,000 public chains were excluded, along with four to six repertoires with anomalous nucleotide sharing. The immuneACCESS repertoire file appears here via TCRdb, limited to in-frame rearrangements. These files lack a portion of the clones; in checked studies, under half of the deficit traces to unresolved V genes, and the cause of the others is not known. The V and J calls and clone size were taken over from that table, and D and trimming were inferred from the DNA. The sample data list approximately 160,000 clones, and 84% of these were observed just once. Around 4.9% of the sample comes from the top ten.

Comments on this clone: The antigen this receptor binds is unknown. Base qualities were left out, and no much larger clone turns up one base away.

The cohort comprised approximately 700 healthy bone marrow donors. Cohort members were all nominally healthy when sampled, although unrecorded immune exposures were likely present. The donor tested CMV seropositive, placing the donor among the approximately 290 seropositive members of the cohort. A peripheral blood sample was collected from each donor, and TCR beta sequencing was performed on peripheral blood mononuclear cells. Genomic DNA extraction from the blood cell samples was performed with the Qiagen DNeasy Blood Extraction Kit. The sequenced sample consisted of PBMCs. The TCR comes from a girl aged 10-17 years in good health and CMV-seropositive.

The nucleotides read TGTGCCAGCAGTTTGCGGGGGGCCTACTACGAGCAGTACTTC. It translates as CASSLRGAYYEQYF. This sequence uses TRBV27 and TRBJ2-7, and 8 bases in between align with TRBD2. Inclusive of the bounding cysteine and phenylalanine, the CDR3 is 14 residues long. Only the CDR3 part of the read is kept: 42 bases, read in frame from the first base. Relative to germline, V is missing 3 bases and J is missing 3 bases, with 4 bases of the junction outside any gene match. CDR1 and CDR2 are drawn from the germline V gene (reference sequence): MNHEY, SMNVEV.